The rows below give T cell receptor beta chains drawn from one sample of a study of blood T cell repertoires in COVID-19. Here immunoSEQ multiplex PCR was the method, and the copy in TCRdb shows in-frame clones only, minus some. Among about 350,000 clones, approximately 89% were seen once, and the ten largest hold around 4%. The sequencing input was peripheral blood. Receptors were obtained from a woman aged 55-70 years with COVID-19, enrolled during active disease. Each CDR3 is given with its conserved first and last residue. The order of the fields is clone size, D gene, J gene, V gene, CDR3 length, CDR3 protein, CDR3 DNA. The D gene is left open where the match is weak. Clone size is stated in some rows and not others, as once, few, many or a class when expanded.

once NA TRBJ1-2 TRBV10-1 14 CASSAPGTSGGYTF TGCGCCAGCAGTGCCCCCGGGACAAGTGGGGGCTACACCTTC
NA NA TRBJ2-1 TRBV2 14 CASRTSGPYNEQFF TGTGCCAGCAGGACGAGCGGTCCATACAATGAGCAGTTCTTC
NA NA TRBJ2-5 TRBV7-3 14 CASSTFGSVETQYF TGTGCCAGCAGCACGTTTGGGAGCGTGGAGACCCAGTACTTC
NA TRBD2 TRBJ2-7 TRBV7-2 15 CASTPRGATGGEQYF TGTGCCAGCACCCCTCGGGGAGCGACGGGGGGCGAGCAGTACTTC
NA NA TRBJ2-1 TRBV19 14 CASSKTPRVGEQFF TGTGCCAGTAGTAAAACGCCCAGGGTAGGTGAGCAGTTCTTC
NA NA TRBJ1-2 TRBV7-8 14 CASSPTEGNYGYTF TGTGCCAGCAGTCCCACGGAGGGGAACTATGGCTACACCTTC
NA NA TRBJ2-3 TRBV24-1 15 CATSDSQTNTDTQYF TGTGCCACCAGTGATTCACAAACCAACACAGATACGCAGTATTTT
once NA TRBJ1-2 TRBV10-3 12 CAISAGDYGYTF TGTGCCATCAGTGCAGGGGACTATGGCTACACCTTC
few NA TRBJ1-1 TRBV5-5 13 CASSLQPGTEAFF TGTGCCAGCAGCTTGCAGCCGGGAACTGAAGCTTTCTTT
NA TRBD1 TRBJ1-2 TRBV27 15 CASSFGGRGNYGYTF TGTGCCAGCAGTTTTGGAGGCAGGGGGAACTATGGCTACACCTTC
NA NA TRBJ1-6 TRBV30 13 CAAGRESNSPLHF TGTGCCGCGGGGAGGGAATCTAATTCACCCCTCCACTTT
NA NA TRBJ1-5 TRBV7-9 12 CASSSQNQPQHF TGTGCCAGCAGCTCACAAAATCAGCCCCAGCATTTT
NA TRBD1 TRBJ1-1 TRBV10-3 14 CAIRQGGGNTEAFF TGTGCCATCAGACAGGGGGGAGGGAACACTGAAGCTTTCTTT
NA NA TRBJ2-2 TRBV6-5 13 CASRRGNIGELFF TGTGCCAGCAGGCGGGGAAATATCGGGGAGCTGTTTTTT
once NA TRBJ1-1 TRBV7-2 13 CASSRSMNTEAFF TGTGCCAGTTCGAGGAGCATGAACACTGAAGCTTTCTTT
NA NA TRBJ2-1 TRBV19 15 CASSMARRSYNEQFF TGTGCCAGTAGTATGGCCCGGCGGTCCTACAATGAGCAGTTCTTC
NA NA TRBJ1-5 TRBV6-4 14 CASTLYRGKQPQHF TGTGCCAGCACCCTATATCGGGGTAAGCAGCCCCAGCATTTT
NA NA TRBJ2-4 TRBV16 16 CASSHSDILAKNIQYF TGTGCCAGCAGCCACTCGGACATATTAGCCAAAAACATTCAGTACTTC
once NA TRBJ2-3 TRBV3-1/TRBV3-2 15 CASSQGPGLTDTQYF TGTGCCAGCAGCCAAGGCCCAGGTCTGACAGATACGCAGTATTTT
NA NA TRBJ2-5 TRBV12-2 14 CASRLVTGRETQYF TGTGCAAGTCGCTTAGTGACAGGGAGGGAGACCCAGTACTTC
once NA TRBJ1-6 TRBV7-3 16 CASSLSGNLYNSPLHF TGTGCCAGCAGCTTAAGCGGGAATCTTTATAATTCACCCCTCCACTTT
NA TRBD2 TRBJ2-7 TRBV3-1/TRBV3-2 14 CASSHGTSAYEQYF TGTGCCAGCAGCCATGGGACTAGCGCCTACGAGCAGTACTTC
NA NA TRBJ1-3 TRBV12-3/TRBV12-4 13 CASSRGNGNTIYF TGTGCCAGCAGTAGGGGGAATGGAAACACCATATATTTT
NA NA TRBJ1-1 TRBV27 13 CASSLTVNTEAFF TGTGCCAGCAGTTTGACAGTTAACACTGAAGCTTTCTTT
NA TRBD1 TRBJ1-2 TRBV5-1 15 CASSLAQGQTYGYTF TGCGCCAGCAGCTTGGCACAGGGGCAAACCTATGGCTACACCTTC
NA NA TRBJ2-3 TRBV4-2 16 CASSQVFGGATDTQYF TGTGCCAGCAGCCAAGTCTTTGGCGGGGCTACAGATACGCAGTATTTT
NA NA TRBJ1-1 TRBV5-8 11 CASSLWGEAFF TGTGCCAGCAGCTTGTGGGGCGAAGCTTTCTTT
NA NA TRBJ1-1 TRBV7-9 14 CASSSAGIGTEAFF TGTGCCAGCAGCTCAGCCGGGATAGGGACAGAAGCTTTCTTT
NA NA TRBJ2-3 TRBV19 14 CARRMVVETDTQYF TGTGCCAGGCGGATGGTGGTGGAGACAGATACGCAGTATTTT
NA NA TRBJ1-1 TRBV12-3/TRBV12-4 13 CASSLGHLTEAFF TGTGCCAGCAGTTTAGGACACCTCACTGAAGCTTTCTTT
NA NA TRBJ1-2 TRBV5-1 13 CASSLASRDGYTF TGCGCCAGCAGCTTGGCCTCTAGAGATGGCTACACCTTC
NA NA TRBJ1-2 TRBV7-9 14 CASSRSGDTYGYTF TGTGCCAGCAGCCGTTCTGGGGACACCTATGGCTACACCTTC
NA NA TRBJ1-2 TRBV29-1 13 CSVGLTGLDGYTF TGCAGCGTGGGCCTGACAGGTTTGGACGGCTACACCTTC
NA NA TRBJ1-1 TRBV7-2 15 CASSKVLGADTEAFF TGTGCCAGCAGTAAAGTTTTGGGGGCTGACACTGAAGCTTTCTTT
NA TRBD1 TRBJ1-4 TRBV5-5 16 CASSFRGARIEEKLFF TGTGCCAGCAGCTTCAGGGGGGCGAGGATAGAAGAAAAACTGTTTTTT
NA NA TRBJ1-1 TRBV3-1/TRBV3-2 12 CASSQRNTEAFF TGTGCCAGCAGCCAACGGAACACTGAAGCTTTCTTT
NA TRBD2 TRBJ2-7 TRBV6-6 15 CASSTTSGGKYEQYF TGTGCCAGCAGTACTACTAGCGGGGGGAAGTACGAGCAGTACTTC
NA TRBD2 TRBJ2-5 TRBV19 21 CASSIQPTPRVLAGDQETQYF TGTGCCAGTAGTATCCAACCGACCCCCCGTGTTCTAGCGGGGGACCAAGAGACCCAGTACTTC
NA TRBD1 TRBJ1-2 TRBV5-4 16 CASSLVGRQGAYGYTF TGTGCCAGCAGCTTGGTTGGTAGGCAGGGGGCCTATGGCTACACCTTC
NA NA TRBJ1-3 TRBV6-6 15 CASSYPPSSGNTIYF TGTGCCAGCAGTTACCCGCCCAGCTCTGGAAACACCATATATTTT
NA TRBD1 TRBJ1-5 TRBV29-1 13 CSVEGTANQPQHF TGCAGCGTTGAGGGGACAGCAAATCAGCCCCAGCATTTT
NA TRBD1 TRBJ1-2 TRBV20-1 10 CSANQGVYTF TGCAGTGCTAACCAGGGGGTCTACACCTTC
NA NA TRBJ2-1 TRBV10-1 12 CASTQIGDEQFF TGCGCCAGCACCCAGATAGGGGATGAGCAGTTCTTC
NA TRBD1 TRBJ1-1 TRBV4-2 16 CASSQDPAGGNTEAFF TGTGCCAGCAGCCAAGATCCGGCAGGGGGCAACACTGAAGCTTTCTTT